This TCR beta chain was identified in a study of graft-versus-host responses after intestinal transplantation. Clones were read by immunoSEQ multiplex PCR, and TCRdb kept only the in-frame ones, dropping some. The sample shows 20,000 to 25,000 clones, 40% to 50% of them seen only once. Responders labeled with CFSE (approximately 200,000) were plated with approximately 200,000 irradiated, violet-dye-labeled stimulators. CDR1 and CDR2 (germline): MNHEY, SVGAGI. Between the trimmed V and J ends, which lost 6 bases and 4 bases, there was a span of 17 bases. There are 15 residues in the CDR3. Sequenced material: alloreactive CD8+ T cells from a mixed lymphocyte reaction culture, taken before intestinal transplant. The subset is: CFSE-low proliferating T cells sorted from roughly six-day pre-transplant mixed lymphocyte reaction (GvH or HvG direction). The receptor comes from a human patient who received an intestinal transplant. The chain joins TRBV6-5 to TRBJ2-3; D remains ambiguous. The CDR3 region has the DNA TGTGCCAGCAGCCTCTTTGCTACCACAGCAGATACGCAGTATTTT. It codes for CASSLFATTADTQYF.